The 25 T cell receptor beta chains given below trace back to one sample, sequenced in a study of control samples from healthy donors and cancer patients. The table came from immunoSEQ multiplex PCR; TCRdb's copy has only in-frame clones and leaves some out. Of tens of thousands of clones listed, less than 95% are singletons. Sequencing was performed on blood. Receptors were obtained from a woman aged 18-29 years in good health.

The V gene is TRBV5-4, the J gene TRBJ1-2; unclear D gene. The CDR3 loop spans 14 amino acids. Deletions cut 4 bases from V and 4 bases from J, with 14 bases between. Germline V CDR1 and CDR2: SGHNT, YYREEE (reference sequence). The CDR3 region is CASSNILAAYGYTF. The CDR3 DNA reads TGTGCCAGCAGCAATATATTGGCAGCCTATGGCTACACCTTC.

The chain employs TRBV3-1 (or the pseudogene TRBV3-2) and TRBJ2-3; D is unresolved. This CDR3 contains 14 residues. The ends were cut back, 4 bases at V and 5 bases at J, with 13 bases in the middle. Per the germline V gene, CDR1 is LGHDT and CDR2 is YNNKEL (reference sequence). The CDR3 region is CASSLLIRGDTQYF. CDR3 bases: TGTGCCAGCAGCCTACTAATAAGAGGAGATACGCAGTATTTT.

The chain links TRBV12-3 or TRBV12-4 to TRBJ2-3, with D possibly being TRBD1 or TRBD2 (5 bases each). The CDR3 consists of 13 residues. Trimming removed 3 bases from V and 6 bases from J, with 10 bases in between. CDR3 bases: TGTGCCAGCAGTTTTTTAGGGGACGATACGCAGTATTTT. Amino acids: CASSFLGDDTQYF.

The V call is TRBV4-1, the J call TRBJ1-1; D gene ambiguous. V lost 2 bases, J lost 1 base, and 8 bases lay in between. Germline V gene lookup returns CDR1 MGHRA and CDR2 YSYEKL. This CDR3 comprises 14 residues. CDR3 DNA: TGCGCCAGCAGCCAAACCGGGCCGAACACTGAAGCTTTCTTT. Residues: CASSQTGPNTEAFF.

The J gene is TRBJ2-2, the V gene TRBV10-1; 11 positions match TRBD2. The germline CDR1 and CDR2 sequences are WNHNN and SYGVQD (reference sequence). The J segment lost 1 base and the V segment lost 8 bases, leaving 3 bases of the junction unmatched. The CDR3 is 15 residues long. Written as DNA, the CDR3 is TGCGCCAGCGTCGGGACTAGCGGGAACACCGGGGAGCTGTTTTTT. Protein: CASVGTSGNTGELFF.

The V and J genes are TRBV5-1 and TRBJ2-1; TRBD2 matches at 16 bases. Germline V gene data show CDR1 as SGHRS and CDR2 as YFSETQ. The CDR3 has 14 amino acids. V trimming: 6 bases; J trimming: 15 bases; junction bases outside the gene matches: 9. The CDR3 region has the DNA TGCGCCAGCACGTTACCGGGACTAGCGGGGGGGTGGTTCTTC. Amino acid sequence: CASTLPGLAGGWFF.

The CDR3 region is CASSQDMAGDLYEQYF. The CDR3 bases are TGTGCCAGCAGCCAAGATATGGCGGGGGACCTCTACGAGCAGTACTTC. The V call is TRBV3-1 (or the pseudogene TRBV3-2), the J call TRBJ2-7, with 7 bases identical to TRBD2. Germline CDR1 is LGHDT and CDR2 is YNNKEL (reference sequence). The CDR3 length is 16 residues. J lost 3 bases, V lost 0 bases, and 8 bases had no gene match.

The chain recombines TRBV27 with TRBJ2-3; no clear D gene. The length of the CDR3 is 17 residues. Looked up from germline, CDR1 is MNHEY and CDR2 is SMNVEV (reference sequence). V was shortened by 6 bases and J by 0 bases, with 19 bases between the two germline ends. The CDR3 DNA follows: TGTGCCAGCAGCGTGGGTGGGTCACCAATGAGCACAGATACGCAGTATTTT. Protein: CASSVGGSPMSTDTQYF.

This rearrangement joins TRBV5-6 to TRBJ1-6, with 8 bases aligning to TRBD1. Germline V gene sequence: CDR1 SGHDT, CDR2 YYEEEE. V lost 4 bases to trimming and J lost 9 bases; unmatched junction nucleotides: 6. The CDR3 length is 14 residues. DNA of the CDR3: TGTGCCAGCAGCCACAGGGGGACTATTTCACCCCTCCACTTT. Amino acids: CASSHRGTISPLHF.

Comments on this clone: This specimen includes other DNA sequences encoding the same CDR3. This chain joins TRBV2 and TRBJ1-2, with TRBD1 identical over 9 bases. CDR3 length equals 14 residues. Germline CDR1 and CDR2: SNHLY and FYNNEI. The junction had 7 bases not matched to a gene; V was cut back by 4 bases and J by 7 bases. The CDR3 here is CASSARTGAGGYTF. Here the CDR3 DNA reads TGTGCCAGCAGTGCCAGGACAGGGGCTGGTGGCTACACCTTC.

This chain uses TRBV11-2 with TRBJ2-1; D possibly matches TRBD1 or TRBD2 (6 bases each). V was pared by 7 bases and J by 0 bases, with 10 bases between. The CDR3 is made up of 14 amino acids. Germline assignment: CDR1 SGHAT and CDR2 FQNNGV. The chain's CDR3 is CASKGGLSYNEQFF. The CDR3 nucleotides are TGTGCCAGCAAAGGGGGGCTCTCCTACAATGAGCAGTTCTTC. The full variable domain, with the rest looked up from reference TRBV11-2 and TRBJ2-1, is EAGVAQSPRYKIIEKRQSVAFWCNPISGHATLYWYQQILGQGPKLLIQFQNNGVVDDSQLPKDRFSAERLKGVDSTLKIQPAKLEDSAVYLCASKGGLSYNEQFFGPGTRLTVL.

This clone was counted once. The V and J genes are TRBV5-1 and TRBJ2-3; D is undetermined. Germline V lookup: CDR1 SGHRS, CDR2 YFSETQ. The V gene lost 0 bases and the J gene lost 0 bases, with 11 bases spanning the gap. CDR3 size: 16 residues. CDR3: CASSLVTSSSTDTQYF. CDR3 bases: TGCGCCAGCAGCTTGGTAACATCATCTAGCACAGATACGCAGTATTTT.

V usage is TRBV24-1 and J usage is TRBJ2-3; TRBD1 or TRBD2 may be the D gene (6 bases each). This CDR3 spans 14 amino acids. Germline V gene sequence: CDR1 KGHDR, CDR2 SFDVKD. Trimming shortened V by 4 bases and J by 6 bases, and 13 bases separated the two germline ends. The chain's CDR3 is CATSDPGAEDTQYF. In DNA form, the CDR3 reads TGTGCCACCAGTGACCCGGGGGCGGAGGATACGCAGTATTTT.

CDR3 sequence: CASSNDREWGGYTF. The CDR3 bases are TGTGCCAGTAGTAACGACAGGGAATGGGGTGGCTACACCTTC. The V call is TRBV19, the J call TRBJ1-2, with 7 bases fitting TRBD1. V gave up 4 bases and J gave up 7 bases; unmatched junction bases: 9. The CDR3 has 14 residues. Germline V gene sequence: CDR1 LNHDA, CDR2 SQIVND (reference sequence).

The chain recombines TRBV15 with TRBJ2-1, with 11 bases lining up with TRBD2. J gave up 0 bases and V 3 bases, and 7 bases lay outside the gene matches. Germline CDR1 is LNHNV and CDR2 is YYDKDF (reference sequence). The CDR3 length is 18 residues. CDR3 sequence: CATSRELAGVSSYNEQFF. In nucleotides, the CDR3 is TGTGCCACCAGCAGGGAACTAGCGGGGGTGAGCTCCTACAATGAGCAGTTCTTC. Filled out from reference TRBV15 and TRBJ2-1, the complete variable domain reads DAMVIQNPRYQVTQFGKPVTLSCSQTLNHNVMYWYQQKSSQAPKLLFHYYDKDFNNEADTPDNFQSRRPNTSFCFLDIRSPGLGDTAMYLCATSRELAGVSSYNEQFFGPGTRLTVL.

The J gene is TRBJ1-5, the V gene TRBV18; 7 bases match TRBD1. J lost 5 bases, V lost 5 bases, and 6 bases had no gene match. This CDR3 is 14 amino acids long. Germline CDR1 reads KGHSH; CDR2 reads LQKENI. CDR3 region: CASSKAGGDQPQHF. CDR3 coding DNA: TGTGCCAGCTCAAAGGCAGGGGGGGATCAGCCCCAGCATTTT.

The J gene is TRBJ2-1, the V gene TRBV19; 11 bases are shared with TRBD2. This CDR3 contains 20 residues. Trimming at V came to 4 bases and at J to 4 bases, leaving 18 bases not matched to a gene. Germline CDR1 reads LNHDA; CDR2 reads SQIVND (reference sequence). Written as DNA, the CDR3 is TGTGCCAGTAGTACTCGGTCCAGGGGAAGTCCTAGCGGGGGGTACAATGAGCAGTTCTTC. It is translated as CASSTRSRGSPSGGYNEQFF.

This clone appeared a single time. This chain joins TRBV19 and TRBJ1-2; TRBD1 is a possible D gene (6 bases). Trimming stripped 6 bases from V and 10 bases from J, with 21 bases between. The CDR3 contains 14 residues. Germline assignment: CDR1 LNHDA and CDR2 SQIVND (reference sequence). The DNA of the CDR3 is TGTGCCAGTAGAAGGGCCCAGGGGTCGGTGGACTACACCTTC. Protein sequence: CASRRAQGSVDYTF.

The chain employs TRBV6-5 and TRBJ1-5; TRBD1 might be the D (6 bases). The CDR3 length is 14 residues. V lost 6 bases and J lost 5, with 14 bases in between. Germline V lookup: CDR1 MNHEY, CDR2 SVGAGI. The CDR3 spells CASRLRGRDQPQHF. The DNA for the CDR3 is TGTGCCAGCAGACTCAGGGGTCGGGATCAGCCCCAGCATTTT.

This chain joins TRBV7-3 and TRBJ2-3; 8 bases line up with TRBD1. CDR1 is SGHTA, CDR2 FQGTGA, per germline. The CDR3 runs to 16 residues. J gave up 10 bases and V 5 bases, and 17 bases lay outside the gene matches. The CDR3 DNA sequence: TGTGCCAGCAGCCTGTCCCGGGACAGGCTGTGGGAAGCGCAGTATTTT. Translation: CASSLSRDRLWEAQYF.

This clone was detected once. V and J are TRBV5-1 and TRBJ2-7; possible D gene TRBD1, 5 bases. CDR1 SGHRS and CDR2 YFSETQ come from the germline V gene. With 4 bases removed from V and 5 bases from J, the gap between germline ends came to 13 bases. The CDR3 totals 13 residues. The CDR3 DNA follows: TGCGCCAGCAGCCCCGATCCAGGGAACGAGCAGTACTTC. The encoded protein is CASSPDPGNEQYF.

This chain uses TRBV29-1 with TRBJ1-2; a weak D match, TRBD1 (5 bases). CDR1 is SQVTM and CDR2 is ANQGSEA in the germline V gene. The CDR3 runs 12 residues. Trimming removed 6 bases at V and 5 bases at J, with 13 bases between. The CDR3 loop reads CSVGEEEYGYTF. The CDR3 DNA follows: TGCAGCGTGGGGGAGGAGGAGTATGGCTACACCTTC. The variable domain in full, completed from reference TRBV29-1 and TRBJ1-2, reads SAVISQKPSRDICQRGTSLTIQCQVDSQVTMMFWYRQQPGQSLTLIATANQGSEATYESGFVIDKFPISRPNLTFSTLTVSNMSPEDSSIYLCSVGEEEYGYTFGSGTRLTVV.

V is TRBV6-5 and J is TRBJ2-5; D is possibly TRBD1 or TRBD2 (5 bases each). V shed 4 bases and J shed 3 bases, with 18 bases lying between them. The length of the CDR3 is 16 residues. Germline lookup yields CDR1 MNHEY and CDR2 SVGAGI. The DNA for the CDR3 is TGTGCCAGCAGTTCCCAGGCAGGGACGAGTAAAGAGACCCAGTACTTC. This sequence encodes CASSSQAGTSKETQYF.

V gene TRBV19 combines with J gene TRBJ2-3; 7 bases align to TRBD1. The CDR3 runs to 18 residues. Losses at the gene ends were 4 bases for V and 3 bases for J; bases not matched to a gene: 16. Germline V lookup: CDR1 LNHDA, CDR2 SQIVND (reference sequence). CDR3 sequence (DNA): TGTGCCAGTAGTACCCCTACAAGTACAGGGGTAGGGACAGATACGCAGTATTTT. Amino acids: CASSTPTSTGVGTDTQYF.

This sequence joins TRBV14 and TRBJ1-6; no clear D gene. The CDR3 consists of 12 residues. Looked up from germline, CDR1 is SGHDN and CDR2 is FVKESK. Trimming cost V 1 base and J 7 bases, with 2 bases left between them. CDR3 residues: CASSQVNSPLHF. Here the CDR3 DNA reads TGTGCCAGCAGCCAAGTAAATTCACCCCTCCACTTT.